This T cell receptor beta chain was sequenced for a study of OX40 agonist ivuxolimab in advanced cancers. Overall study findings and caveats: Expanded clones belonging to CD8+ T cells outnumbered, on average, those of CD4+. Compared with others, partial responders at 0.1-3.0 mg/kg displayed clonal expansion among the lowest. CD4+ and CD8+ T cells in blood underwent clonal expansion by week 6 at 0.1 to 3.0 mg/kg. Antigen specificity remained undetermined for the expanded peripheral T cells.

Note on this clone: Its antigen is undetermined.

Method: immunoSEQ multiplex PCR; TCRdb's copy keeps in-frame clones and lacks some. The table shows 60,000 to 70,000 clones, with roughly 85% occurring only once. The sample was CD4+ or CD8+ T cells sorted from blood, taken in a trial of the OX40 agonist ivuxolimab. The receptor was derived from an adult with an advanced solid tumor such as melanoma, head and neck, liver or kidney cancer.

CDR3 protein: CASSQGPNNEQFF. CDR3 sequence (DNA): TGTGCCAGCAGCCAGGGACCAAACAATGAGCAGTTCTTC. The chain carries TRBV7-3 and TRBJ2-1, with D tentatively TRBD1 or TRBD2 (5 bases each). CDR3 length equals 13 residues. V was pared by 5 bases and J by 5 bases, with 10 bases between. Germline V gene lookup returns CDR1 SGHTA and CDR2 FQGTGA.